Listed here are 16 T cell receptor beta chains from one sample, sequenced in a study of blood T cell dynamics during melanoma immunotherapy. TCRdb keeps only in-frame clones here, not all; method: immunoSEQ multiplex PCR. The repertoire has 3,200 or so clones, roughly 95% of them found once; the top ten carry 0.5%. Time point indicated: week 3, after first cycle of checkpoint inhibitor. The sequences come from effector memory CD8+ T cells from blood, collected from a patient treated with checkpoint blockade. The receptors shown here come from a human donor with melanoma.

This clone was seen once. The chain is built from TRBV5-1 and TRBJ2-2, with D maybe TRBD2 (5 bases). The length of the CDR3 is 14 residues. Trimming removed 7 bases from V and 3 bases from J, with 13 bases in between. Germline CDR1 and CDR2: SGHRS and YFSETQ. CDR3: CASGPGKYTGELFF. The CDR3 DNA reads as TGCGCCAGCGGACCCGGGAAGTACACCGGGGAGCTGTTTTTT.

The genes are TRBV27 and TRBJ2-7; D perhaps matches TRBD1 (5 bases). Trimming cost V 4 bases and J 6 bases, with 13 bases left between them. This CDR3 has 13 amino acids. Germline CDR1 reads MNHEY; CDR2 reads SMNVEV (reference sequence). For the CDR3, the DNA is TGTGCCAGCAGTTCGCAGGGTGGTAGCGAGCAGTACTTC. Protein sequence: CASSSQGGSEQYF.

This chain uses TRBV7-9 with TRBJ2-5; D may be TRBD1 (6 bases). CDR3 length: 15 residues. Germline V gives CDR1 SEHNR, CDR2 FQNEAQ (reference sequence). Trimming cost V 6 bases and J 3 bases, with 17 bases left between them. The CDR3 loop is CASSYGPGVKETQYF. The CDR3 nucleotides are TGTGCCAGCAGTTATGGACCAGGGGTGAAAGAGACCCAGTACTTC.

In regard to this clone: The junction and the germline gene differ at one end; a read error may be behind it. Additional DNA sequences in this sample encode the identical CDR3. CDR3 region: CASKKTGSYEQYF. The CDR3 DNA sequence: TGTGCCAGCAAGAAGACAGGGTCCTACGAACAGTACTTC. The chain is built from TRBV11-2 and TRBJ2-7, with 7 bases fitting TRBD1. The germline V gene has CDR1 SGHAT and CDR2 FQNNGV. This CDR3 is 13 amino acids long.

This clone was recorded only once. V usage is TRBV6-5 and J usage is TRBJ2-7; 11 bases fit TRBD2. The CDR3 extends over 15 amino acids. V lost 7 bases, J lost 2 bases, and 7 bases stayed unmatched. Germline CDR1 MNHEY, CDR2 SVGAGI. The CDR3 nucleotides read TGTGCCAGCAACCCACTAGCGGGGGAGCCCTACGAGCAGTACTTC. It encodes CASNPLAGEPYEQYF.

V and J are TRBV6-5 and TRBJ2-1, with a tentative D call TRBD2 (5 bases). CDR3 size: 11 residues. V was pared by 6 bases and J by 8 bases, with 8 bases between. Germline-derived CDR1 and CDR2 are MNHEY and SVGAGI. CDR3 nucleotide sequence: TGTGCCAGCAGCCCGGGGTATGAGCAGTTCTTC. Protein product: CASSPGYEQFF.

The chain couples TRBV13 to TRBJ2-3; 9 positions match TRBD2. The CDR3 covers 15 residues. Germline V gives CDR1 PRHDT, CDR2 FYEKMQ (reference sequence). V lost 5 bases, J lost 1 base, and 4 bases stayed unmatched. The CDR3, as DNA: TGTGCCAGCAGCCCCAAGCGGGGGGGCACAGATACGCAGTATTTT. Protein sequence: CASSPKRGGTDTQYF.

The chain carries TRBV12-5 and TRBJ1-4; TRBD1 agrees at 12 bases. CDR3 size: 16 residues. V dropped 4 bases and J dropped 4; count of bases not matched to a gene: 4. Germline V lookup: CDR1 LGHNT, CDR2 FRNRAP. The CDR3 region is CASGWDRGRGNEKLFF. For the CDR3, the DNA is TGTGCTAGTGGTTGGGACAGGGGGCGAGGTAATGAAAAACTGTTTTTT. Variable domain in full (rest from reference TRBV12-5 and TRBJ1-4): DARVTQTPRHKVTEMGQEVTMRCQPILGHNTVFWYRQTMMQGLELLAYFRNRAPLDDSGMPKDRFSAEMPDATLATLKIQPSEPRDSAVYFCASGWDRGRGNEKLFFGSGTQLSVL.

This chain connects TRBV18 to TRBJ2-7; possible D gene TRBD1, 5 bases. This CDR3 spans 14 amino acids. Germline V gene sequence: CDR1 KGHSH, CDR2 LQKENI. V gave up 6 bases and J gave up 3 bases, with 15 bases separating them. The CDR3 DNA is TGTGCCAGCTCGGCTCCGGACACTAACTACGAGCAGTACTTC. This codes for CASSAPDTNYEQYF.

V usage is TRBV15 and J usage is TRBJ2-2; D is possibly TRBD1 (6 bases). V dropped 0 bases and J dropped 6 bases, with 8 bases sitting between them. The CDR3 sequence is 14 residues long. Germline loops: CDR1 LNHNV, CDR2 YYDKDF (reference sequence). The CDR3 coding sequence is TGTGCCACCAGCAGAGATGAGGGGGCCGGGGAGCTGTTTTTT. Its protein is CATSRDEGAGELFF.

The V and J genes are TRBV9 and TRBJ2-3; D call uncertain. Germline lookup yields CDR1 SGDLS and CDR2 YYNGEE. The CDR3 is 14 residues long. The V end was cut by 0 bases, the J end by 2 bases, with 7 bases between. The CDR3 DNA is TGTGCCAGCAGCGTAGCCCAGTCCACAGATACGCAGTATTTT. Translation gives CASSVAQSTDTQYF.

This clone was seen just once. Here the CDR3 reads CAISEAGGSSYNSPLHF. The CDR3 nucleotides are TGTGCCATCAGTGAGGCCGGTGGGAGCTCCTATAATTCACCCCTCCACTTT. The chain couples TRBV10-3 to TRBJ1-6, with D unclear. The CDR3 spans 17 residues. V dropped 2 bases and J dropped 0 bases, with 11 bases sitting between them. Per germline, CDR1 ENHRY and CDR2 SYGVKD.

This chain connects TRBV7-2 to TRBJ2-7; TRBD2 matches 16 bases. The J segment lost 7 bases and the V segment lost 5 bases, leaving 17 bases of the junction unmatched. The CDR3 covers 19 residues. Germline lookup yields CDR1 SGHTA and CDR2 FQGNSA. CDR3: CASSLTGTSGGARMGEQYF. CDR3 in DNA: TGTGCCAGCAGCCTTACCGGGACTAGCGGGGGGGCAAGAATGGGAGAGCAGTACTTC.

The CDR3 sequence: CASSQDSESYEQYF. The CDR3 DNA follows: TGCGCCAGCAGCCAAGATAGCGAGTCCTACGAGCAGTACTTC. The rearrangement uses TRBV4-3 and TRBJ2-7; perhaps TRBD2 as D (5 bases). Per the germline V gene, CDR1 is LGHNA and CDR2 is YSLEER. The CDR3 is made up of 14 amino acids. V was pared by 0 bases and J by 1 base, with 7 bases between.

This chain uses TRBV7-2 with TRBJ2-3; 12 bases match TRBD2. Trimming at V came to 5 bases and at J to 2 bases, leaving 2 bases not matched to a gene. CDR1 is SGHTA, CDR2 FQGNSA, per germline. The CDR3 runs to 15 residues. CDR3 DNA: TGTGCCAGCAGCCGGACTAGCGGGGCCACAGATACGCAGTATTTT. Protein product: CASSRTSGATDTQYF.

The V and J genes are TRBV27 and TRBJ1-6, with a possible D match to TRBD1 (6 bases). Trimming pared 1 base from V and 7 bases from J, leaving 17 bases between. The CDR3 extends over 17 amino acids. Germline CDR1 and CDR2: MNHEY and SMNVEV (reference sequence). CDR3 nucleotide sequence: TGTGCCAGCAGTTTATTATCGGGGGGCGCAAAGAATTCACCCCTCCACTTT. Protein: CASSLLSGGAKNSPLHF.